Shown below are 22 T cell receptor beta chains from a single sample sequenced in a study of blood T cell repertoires in COVID-19. Some clones are missing from TCRdb's copy, which holds only in-frame ones; the method was immunoSEQ multiplex PCR. The data hold around 250,000 clones, with 65% to 85% observed a single time. The specimen sequenced was peripheral blood. The receptors come from a man older than 75 with acute or convalescent COVID-19.

V usage is TRBV20-1 and J usage is TRBJ1-2; D gene uncertain. The CDR3 is made up of 11 amino acids. V was trimmed by 6 bases and J by 5 bases, leaving 10 bases between them. The germline CDR1 and CDR2 sequences are DFQATT and SNEGSKA (reference sequence). This chain's CDR3 is CSAGGGYGYTF. The CDR3, as DNA: TGCAGTGCCGGAGGCGGATATGGCTACACCTTC.

The chain links TRBV2 to TRBJ2-5; 10 bases are shared with TRBD2. The CDR3 extends over 14 amino acids. V gave up 7 bases and J gave up 4 bases; unmatched junction bases: 6. CDR1 SNHLY and CDR2 FYNNEI come from the germline V gene. The CDR3 DNA reads TGTGCCAGCAAAGCCGGGACTAGCGTAGAGACCCAGTACTTC. Amino acid sequence: CASKAGTSVETQYF.

On this clone itself: In the same sample, other DNA sequences code for this CDR3. The V and J genes are TRBV24-1 and TRBJ2-5, with a possible D match to TRBD1 (5 bases). This CDR3 is 14 amino acids long. In germline, CDR1 is KGHDR, CDR2 SFDVKD. Trimming removed 3 bases from V and 2 bases from J, with 9 bases in between. Written as DNA, the CDR3 is TGTGCCACCAGTGATGCCGACAGACAAGAGACCCAGTACTTC. Residues: CATSDADRQETQYF.

The chain links TRBV10-2 to TRBJ2-5, with 8 nucleotides matching TRBD2. Germline CDR1 reads WSHSY; CDR2 reads SAAADI. V gave up 6 bases and J gave up 3 bases; unmatched junction bases: 6. The CDR3 length is 14 residues. The DNA for the CDR3 is TGCGCCAGCAGCGGGGGGGTGGCAAAAGAGACCCAGTACTTC. It translates to CASSGGVAKETQYF.

The chain couples TRBV28 to TRBJ1-1; 8 bases are shared with TRBD1. V shed 7 bases, J shed 2 bases, and the junction held 3 bases outside the gene matches. CDR3 size: 13 residues. Germline V gene lookup returns CDR1 MDHEN and CDR2 SYDVKM. The CDR3 sequence is CASTGQGNTEAFF. The CDR3 DNA follows: TGTGCCAGCACCGGACAGGGAAACACTGAAGCTTTCTTT.

V and J are TRBV6-5 and TRBJ2-1; 10 nucleotides line up with TRBD1. Germline CDR1 reads MNHEY; CDR2 reads SVGAGI. The CDR3 length is 14 residues. Trimming at V came to 3 bases and at J to 9 bases, leaving 5 bases not matched to a gene. Here the CDR3 DNA reads TGTGCCAGCAGTTATGGGACAGGGGCAGCTGAGCAGTTCTTC. This codes for CASSYGTGAAEQFF.

V and J are TRBV9 and TRBJ2-1; 12 nucleotides align to TRBD2. Germline-derived CDR1 and CDR2 are SGDLS and YYNGEE. This CDR3 has 15 residues. The trim removed 5 bases at V and 8 bases at J, leaving 8 bases unmatched. The CDR3 DNA follows: TGTGCCAGCAGTAGACTAGCGGGAGAGATAGATGAGCAGTTCTTC. Amino acid sequence: CASSRLAGEIDEQFF.

The V gene is TRBV18, the J gene TRBJ1-1; D perhaps matches TRBD1 (6 bases). Germline loops: CDR1 KGHSH, CDR2 LQKENI. V lost 2 bases and J lost 3, with 10 bases in between. CDR3 length equals 14 residues. The CDR3 nucleotides read TGTGCCAGCTCACCATTGGCAGGGGACACTGAAGCTTTCTTT. Amino acids: CASSPLAGDTEAFF.

The rearrangement links TRBV4-1 to TRBJ2-7; 7 bases align to TRBD2. J was trimmed by 5 bases and V by 3 bases; bases with no gene match: 4. Germline lookup yields CDR1 MGHRA and CDR2 YSYEKL. The CDR3 has 13 amino acids. CDR3 nucleotide sequence: TGCGCCAGCAGCCAGGTGGGGGGGAACGAGCAGTACTTC. As protein: CASSQVGGNEQYF.

This chain connects TRBV19 to TRBJ1-6; 8 bases map to TRBD1. Germline-derived CDR1 and CDR2 are LNHDA and SQIVND (reference sequence). Unmatched junction bases numbered 12, after V lost 7 bases and J lost 10 bases. This CDR3 is built from 15 residues. CDR3 sequence: CASTATDRGASPLHF. CDR3 DNA sequence: TGTGCCAGTACCGCTACCGACAGGGGAGCGTCACCCCTCCACTTT.

Note on this clone: The limits of the CDR3 on the DNA are not certain, so only TCRdb's listed CDR3 is given. The genes are TRBV2 and TRBJ1-2; the tabulated D call, TRBD1, remains unverified against the DNA. Germline CDR1 and CDR2: SNHLY and FYNNEI. The CDR3 totals 12 residues, both ends included. CDR3 region: CASSVGTGSFTF.

The CDR3 sequence is CASSQGQIWNTEAFF. The CDR3 nucleotides are TGTGCCAGCAGCCAAGGACAGATCTGGAACACTGAAGCTTTCTTT. The V call is TRBV3-1 (or the pseudogene TRBV3-2), the J call TRBJ1-1; a weak D match, TRBD1 (5 bases). Per the germline V gene, CDR1 is LGHDT and CDR2 is YNNKEL (reference sequence). The CDR3 has 15 amino acids. V was trimmed by 1 base and J by 1 base, leaving 10 bases between them.

The J gene is TRBJ1-4, the V gene TRBV5-1, with 11 positions matching TRBD1. There are 15 residues in the CDR3. With V trimmed by 4 bases and J by 7 bases, 6 bases remained unmatched. The germline V gene has CDR1 SGHRS and CDR2 YFSETQ. This chain's CDR3 is CASSTGQGGFEKLFF. CDR3 nucleotides: TGCGCCAGCAGCACGGGACAGGGGGGCTTTGAAAAACTGTTTTTT.

This chain uses TRBV28 with TRBJ2-7, with TRBD2 matching over 11 bases. The CDR3 is 15 residues long. CDR1 MDHEN and CDR2 SYDVKM come from the germline V gene. V lost 9 bases, J lost 2 bases, and 9 bases stayed unmatched. CDR3 in DNA: TGTGCCAGTGAAGTGGGGACTAGCGGCACCTACGAGCAGTACTTC. It specifies CASEVGTSGTYEQYF. Filled out from reference TRBV28 and TRBJ2-7, the complete variable domain reads DVKVTQSSRYLVKRTGEKVFLECVQDMDHENMFWYRQDPGLGLRLIYFSYDVKMKEKGDIPEGYSVSREKKERFSLILESASTNQTSMYLCASEVGTSGTYEQYFGPGTRLTVT.

This chain joins TRBV14 and TRBJ2-7; D unresolved. V was shortened by 0 bases and J by 2 bases, with 8 bases between the two germline ends. Germline V lookup: CDR1 SGHDN, CDR2 FVKESK. There are 14 residues in the CDR3. The CDR3 protein is CASSQDAVAYEQYF. CDR3 DNA sequence: TGTGCCAGCAGCCAAGATGCGGTGGCCTACGAGCAGTACTTC.

The chain recombines TRBV18 with TRBJ1-2; no reliable D call. This CDR3 region has 13 residues. V was trimmed by 2 bases and J by 5 bases, leaving 9 bases between them. CDR1 KGHSH and CDR2 LQKENI come from the germline V gene. The DNA of the CDR3 is TGTGCCAGCTCACCATCAGAAAATTATGGCTACACCTTC. Translating gives CASSPSENYGYTF.

The chain links TRBV18 to TRBJ2-3; D possibly corresponds to TRBD1 (5 bases). The ends were cut back, 1 base at V and 6 bases at J, with 11 bases in the middle. Per germline, CDR1 KGHSH and CDR2 LQKENI. The CDR3 is made up of 14 amino acids. CDR3 protein: CASSPLGAGDTQYF. In DNA form, the CDR3 reads TGTGCCAGCTCACCACTTGGGGCTGGGGATACGCAGTATTTT.

This clone has just one count. V gene TRBV6-5 combines with J gene TRBJ2-3; 8 positions match TRBD1. J gave up 0 bases and V 2 bases, and 1 base lay outside the gene matches. This CDR3 contains 15 residues. Germline CDR1 MNHEY, CDR2 SVGAGI. This chain's CDR3 is CASSYRTGSTDTQYF. CDR3 sequence (DNA): TGTGCCAGCAGTTACCGGACAGGGAGCACAGATACGCAGTATTTT.

V and J are TRBV30 and TRBJ2-5, with a weak D call TRBD2 (5 bases). V lost 2 bases and J 9 bases, leaving 10 bases between the germline ends. The germline V gene encodes CDR1 GTSNPN and CDR2 SVGIG (reference sequence). The CDR3 contains 11 residues. The CDR3 DNA is TGTGCCTGGAGTCTCCCGGAGGCCCAGTACTTC. Its protein product is CAWSLPEAQYF.

The rearrangement joins TRBV7-9 to TRBJ1-2; D not resolved. The CDR3 contains 13 residues. Per the germline V gene, CDR1 is SEHNR and CDR2 is FQNEAQ (reference sequence). Trimming pared 1 base from V and 4 bases from J, leaving 7 bases between. In DNA, the CDR3 is TGTGCCAGCAGCTTAGGAGGGTCCTATGGCTACACCTTC. As protein: CASSLGGSYGYTF.

The chain couples TRBV5-1 to TRBJ2-3, with 8 nucleotides matching TRBD1. Germline loops: CDR1 SGHRS, CDR2 YFSETQ. V trimming: 4 bases; J trimming: 2 bases; junction bases outside the gene matches: 3. The CDR3 sequence is 14 residues long. The chain's CDR3 is CASSRDRSTDTQYF. The CDR3 nucleotides read TGCGCCAGCAGCCGGGACAGGTCCACAGATACGCAGTATTTT.

The chain combines TRBV19 with TRBJ1-2; 7 nucleotides align to TRBD1. Germline V gene lookup returns CDR1 LNHDA and CDR2 SQIVND (reference sequence). This CDR3 region has 13 residues. Trimming cost V 8 bases and J 7 bases; bases outside gene matches: 10. DNA of the CDR3: TGTGCCAGTTCTGAACAGGGGTTGGTTGGCTACACCTTC. It encodes CASSEQGLVGYTF. Supplemented by reference TRBV19 and TRBJ1-2, the full variable domain reads DGGITQSPKYLFRKEGQNVTLSCEQNLNHDAMYWYRQDPGQGLRLIYYSQIVNDFQKGDIAEGYSVSREKKESFPLTVTSAQKNPTAFYLCASSEQGLVGYTFGSGTRLTVV.